This T cell receptor (beta chain) was obtained from a study of early T cells in non-severe SARS-CoV-2 infection (TCRdb year 2021). Notes on the research overall: TCR sequencing used bulk RNA from unsorted whole blood, so alpha and beta chains could not be paired. Points the paper makes about the study in general: VDJdb matching was skewed toward anti-spike CD8 responses, so virus-specific expansions were likely underestimated and private and CD4 specificities were missed.

As regards this clonotype: Its antigen is still unknown. The sample holds no much larger clone one base away, and base qualities are not on file.

This was a case-control study nested in a cohort of healthcare workers in London, UK, who had nasopharyngeal swab PCR tests and blood samples taken every week. Healthcare workers were recruited during the week of the UK lockdown, between 23 and 31 March 2020, and followed weekly for up to roughly 15 weeks. The library came from 5' RACE. The reads were generated on a NextSeq 500. In the TCR library protocol, unique molecular identifiers were attached to individual cDNA molecules to correct for PCR bias and sequencing error. TCR alpha and beta chains were both sequenced, and the abundances of alpha and beta sequences in each sample were closely correlated with each other. The authors' pipeline ran thus. Decombinator V4 was used to annotate TCR sequences for V gene, J gene and CDR3. TCRs were defined as expanded if a significant change between any two time points was detected under a Poisson model with p below 0.0001. TCR abundances were normalised to the total number of TCRs sequenced per sample and were expressed as counts per million. MAIT TCRs were defined by TRAV1-2 paired with TRAJ12, TRAJ20 or TRAJ33, and iNKT TCRs by TRAV10 paired with TRAJ18. VDJdb, accessed on 1 November 2021, was searched for TCRs annotated for CMV, EBV and SARS-CoV-2, and TCRs annotated for more than one antigen were excluded. TCRdb handled the public reads itself, with Q25 trimming in fastp and clone calling in MiXCR, and kept productive beta chains. Rows matching on CDR3 protein sequence are summarized as one entry with the most common DNA and genes. V and J calls and clone size were set by TCRdb, not the authors. This sample is represented by approximately 28,000 distinct CDR3 sequences; about 6% of them were singletons. Clones ranked in the top ten supply 34% of the sample.

Including cysteine and phenylalanine, the CDR3 has 12 amino acids. CDR3 DNA only is kept here, 36 bases in frame from base 1. V was cut back by 10 bases and J by 7 bases, leaving a gap of 14 bases between them. The material sequenced was whole blood, taken at baseline. This sequence was found in an adult who was a healthcare worker with PCR-confirmed SARS-CoV-2 infection or an uninfected control (not recorded which). The sequence links TRBV23-1 to TRBJ1-5; the D segment could be TRBD1, given 6 matching bases. TRBV23-1 falls under the ORF class, with uncertain function. The CDR3 sequence is CAIQDSLQPQHF. The DNA reads TGCGCCATCCAGGACAGCCTCCAGCCCCAGCATTTT.